This T cell receptor beta chain was sequenced in a study of cytomegalovirus exposure and HLA in healthy donors. 13 Jbeta primers and 60 Vbeta primers were used for the PCR. Sequencing used immunoSEQ multiplex PCR; TCRdb keeps in-frame clones, though not all of them. Of tens of thousands of clones listed, just over 65% were seen once; the top ten hold roughly 2%. The CDR3 is 13 amino acids. Germline V gives CDR1 SGHNT, CDR2 YYREEE (reference sequence). V shed 2 bases and J shed 4 bases, with 9 bases lying between them. Sequencing input: PBMCs. This TCR came from a man younger than 45 in good health and CMV-seronegative. The rearrangement links TRBV5-4 to TRBJ1-2; TRBD1 is a possible D gene (6 bases). The CDR3 nucleotides read TGTGCCAGCAGCTTTAGACAGGCCTATGGCTACACCTTC. It encodes CASSFRQAYGYTF. The full variable domain, in which reference TRBV5-4 and TRBJ1-2 provide the parts outside the CDR3, is ETGVTQSPTHLIKTRGQQVTLRCSSQSGHNTVSWYQQALGQGPQFIFQYYREEENGRGNFPPRFSGLQFPNYSSELNVNALELDDSALYLCASSFRQAYGYTFGSGTRLTVV.